The TCR beta chain under discussion was sequenced for a study of cytotoxic CD8 clonotypes in ibrutinib-treated CLL. Researchers set a sequencing depth target of 1 in 200,000 to 1 in 1 million T cells. Some clones are missing from TCRdb's copy, which holds only in-frame ones; the method was immunoSEQ multiplex PCR. The sample carries over 45,000 clones, 54% recorded once. V shed 2 bases and J 4 bases; nucleotides not matched to a gene: 9. This CDR3 is 16 amino acids long. Germline values: CDR1 SGHRS, CDR2 YFSETQ. The material sequenced was PBMCs, taken at disease progression, from a patient treated with ibrutinib. The TCR comes from a human donor with chronic lymphocytic leukemia. The V and J genes are TRBV5-1 and TRBJ2-7, with 10 bases aligning to TRBD1. The CDR3 sequence: CASSFLPGQGIYEQYF. Written as DNA, the CDR3 is TGCGCCAGCAGCTTCCTTCCGGGACAGGGGATTTACGAGCAGTACTTC. Variable domain in full (rest from reference TRBV5-1 and TRBJ2-7): KAGVTQTPRYLIKTRGQQVTLSCSPISGHRSVSWYQQTPGQGLQFLFEYFSETQRNKGNFPGRFSGRQFSNSRSEMNVSTLELGDSALYLCASSFLPGQGIYEQYFGPGTRLTVT.